This TCR beta chain is from a study of beta chain features in type 1 diabetes. Overall study: Healthy donors and patients had similar age, gender and cell yields.

Stem cell-like memory, regulatory, central memory and naive CD4+ cells were sorted via CD45RO/CCR7/CD25/CD127/CD95/CD27. Points on this clone: The antigen is unknown.

Expressed TCRB transcripts were sequenced after all isolated RNA was converted to cDNA. The method was immunoSEQ multiplex PCR; TCRdb's version includes in-frame clones alone and lacks a portion of them. The sample shows 300,000 to 350,000 clones, approximately 13% of them seen only once. Overall study results and limits: When cDNA is sequenced, cells with high TCR expression could be over-represented. Diminished insertions and augmented deletions at VDJ junctions characterized type 1 diabetes patients. Among all four CD4+ subsets, Type 1 diabetes patients had TCRB CDR3s that were moderately but significantly shorter.

With 7 bases clipped from V and 1 base from J, the junction kept 4 bases outside the gene matches. The CDR3 is 13 residues long. Per the germline V gene, CDR1 is SQVTM and CDR2 is ANQGSEA. The source of this sequence is a woman in her late teens or twenties with type 1 diabetes. Source material: naive CD4+ T cells from blood. The chain links TRBV29-1 to TRBJ1-2; TRBD1 matches 9 bases. The CDR3 reads CSGGGQGNYGYTF. The CDR3 region has the DNA TGCAGCGGGGGGGGACAGGGTAACTATGGCTACACCTTC. Using reference TRBV29-1 and TRBJ1-2 for the parts outside the CDR3, the full variable domain is SAVISQKPSRDICQRGTSLTIQCQVDSQVTMMFWYRQQPGQSLTLIATANQGSEATYESGFVIDKFPISRPNLTFSTLTVSNMSPEDSSIYLCSGGGQGNYGYTFGSGTRLTVV.